The T cell receptor (beta chain) under discussion was sequenced for a study of cytomegalovirus exposure and HLA in healthy donors. CDR3 length equals 15 residues. The V gene's germline CDR1 is SGHNT and CDR2 YYREEE (reference sequence). V lost 2 bases, J lost 3 bases, and 6 bases stayed unmatched. Use of 60 Vbeta and 13 Jbeta primers characterized the PCR. The protocol was immunoSEQ multiplex PCR, while the TCRdb copy is restricted to in-frame clones and leaves out a portion. The sample consists of over 100,000 clones, roughly four fifths of them appearing once. The donors were healthy bone marrow donors.

The chain uses TRBV5-4 and TRBJ2-7; TRBD1 aligns across 9 bases. The receptor comes from a man aged 25 to 40 in good health and CMV-seropositive. Sample: PBMCs. Here the CDR3 DNA reads TGTGCCAGCAGCTTCCGACCGGGACAGGGCTACGAGCAGTACTTC. Protein product: CASSFRPGQGYEQYF.